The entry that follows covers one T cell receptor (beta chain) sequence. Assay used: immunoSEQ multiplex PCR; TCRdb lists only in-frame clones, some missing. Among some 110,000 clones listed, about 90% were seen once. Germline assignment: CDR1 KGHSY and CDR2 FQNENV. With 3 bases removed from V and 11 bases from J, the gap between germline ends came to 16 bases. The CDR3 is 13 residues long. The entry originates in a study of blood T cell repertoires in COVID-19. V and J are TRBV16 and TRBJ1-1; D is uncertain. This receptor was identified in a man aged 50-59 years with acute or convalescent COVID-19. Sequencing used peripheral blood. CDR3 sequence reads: CASSHSSRGEAFF. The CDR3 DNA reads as TGTGCCAGCAGCCATTCCAGCCGGGGAGAGGCTTTCTTT.